The text below deals with one T cell receptor beta chain. A multiplex PCR was run with 60 Vbeta primers and 13 Jbeta primers. This table comes from immunoSEQ multiplex PCR, and its TCRdb copy is limited to in-frame clones, with some not included. The table includes 200,000 to 300,000 clones, around 80% detected once. CDR1 is SGHRS, CDR2 YFSETQ, per germline. The CDR3 is 15 amino acids. Trimming pared 4 bases from V and 9 bases from J, leaving 20 bases between. The sample originates from a study of cytomegalovirus exposure and HLA in healthy donors. The sequenced sample was PBMCs. The TCR originated in a boy aged 5-17 years in good health and CMV-seronegative. The genes are TRBV5-1 and TRBJ1-5; perhaps TRBD1 as D (5 bases). The CDR3 DNA reads as TGCGCCAGCAGCCCGTCAACAGGTGGAGTTTCGCCCCAGCATTTT. This translates into CASSPSTGGVSPQHF.